The 21 T cell receptor beta chains given below trace back to one sample, sequenced in a study of blood T cell repertoires in COVID-19. Produced via immunoSEQ multiplex PCR; TCRdb's table is partial and in-frame only. The profile shows approximately 72,000 clones, approximately 88% of them singletons. Sample: peripheral blood. These receptors were obtained from a man aged 50 to 59 with active COVID-19.

This clone was counted once. The genes are TRBV2 and TRBJ2-5; the match to TRBD1 covers 9 bases. The CDR3 has 14 amino acids. Germline CDR1 and CDR2: SNHLY and FYNNEI. Trimming took 4 bases from V and 5 from J; bases not matched to a gene: 5. The CDR3 DNA follows: TGTGCCAGCAGTGGAGGACAGGGGCGCGAGACCCAGTACTTC. Protein sequence: CASSGGQGRETQYF.

The CDR3 region is CASSLDRGAGGYTF. The CDR3 region has the DNA TGTGCCAGCAGCTTAGACAGGGGGGCAGGAGGCTACACCTTC. The chain couples TRBV7-9 to TRBJ1-2, with 8 bases fitting TRBD1. Per the germline V gene, CDR1 is SEHNR and CDR2 is FQNEAQ (reference sequence). CDR3 size: 14 residues. The V and J ends lost 1 base and 8 bases, in that order; junction bases with no gene match: 6. Full variable domain (remainder filled in from reference TRBV7-9 and TRBJ1-2): DTGVSQNPRHKITKRGQNVTFRCDPISEHNRLYWYRQTLGQGPEFLTYFQNEAQLEKSRLLSDRFSAERPKGSFSTLEIQRTEQGDSAMYLCASSLDRGAGGYTFGSGTRLTVV.

J is TRBJ2-1 and V is TRBV11-2, with D tentatively TRBD1 (6 bases). The CDR3 extends over 16 amino acids. Germline CDR1 SGHAT, CDR2 FQNNGV. Trimming took 7 bases from V and 5 from J, leaving 21 bases between them. CDR3 loop: CASTITWQGINNEQFF. The CDR3 DNA sequence: TGTGCCAGCACCATAACGTGGCAGGGGATTAACAATGAGCAGTTCTTC.

The chain has TRBV2 and TRBJ2-3; the match to TRBD1 covers 10 bases. V dropped 6 bases and J dropped 5; count of bases not matched to a gene: 5. Germline V CDR1 and CDR2: SNHLY, FYNNEI. The CDR3 length is 14 residues. The CDR3 here is CASRRTGGLDTQYF. DNA for the CDR3: TGTGCCAGCAGGAGGACAGGGGGTTTAGATACGCAGTATTTT. The full variable domain, its missing parts supplied by reference TRBV2 and TRBJ2-3, is EPEVTQTPSHQVTQMGQEVILRCVPISNHLYFYWYRQILGQKVEFLVSFYNNEISEKSEIFDDQFSVERPDGSNFTLKIRSTKLEDSAMYFCASRRTGGLDTQYFGPGTRLTVL.

J is TRBJ2-2 and V is TRBV30, with 7 bases matching TRBD1. The CDR3 runs to 14 residues. The trim removed 5 bases at V and 5 bases at J, leaving 8 bases unmatched. Germline loops: CDR1 GTSNPN, CDR2 SVGIG (reference sequence). This CDR3 reads CAWVGDSRTGELFF. The CDR3 nucleotides read TGTGCCTGGGTTGGGGACAGCCGGACCGGGGAGCTGTTTTTT.

Here the CDR3 reads CASSLAGASTEAFF. The CDR3 DNA sequence: TGCGCCAGCAGCTTGGCAGGGGCAAGCACTGAAGCTTTCTTT. The rearrangement joins TRBV5-1 to TRBJ1-1; tentative D call: TRBD1 (6 bases). Germline V gives CDR1 SGHRS, CDR2 YFSETQ. This CDR3 has 14 amino acids. Trimming left V 0 bases short and J 4 bases short, with 10 bases between.

The J gene is TRBJ1-2, the V gene TRBV29-1, with a possible D match to TRBD1 (6 bases). This CDR3 comprises 13 residues. Trimming took off 5 bases at V and 7 bases at J, with 17 bases between the two ends. Germline-derived CDR1 and CDR2 are SQVTM and ANQGSEA. CDR3 in DNA: TGCAGCGTTTGGGGGGGCGCAACGTCTGGCTACACCTTC. This gives the protein CSVWGGATSGYTF.

The chain carries TRBV5-4 and TRBJ2-5; D gene ambiguous. The germline V gene encodes CDR1 SGHNT and CDR2 YYREEE (reference sequence). Trimming pared 4 bases from V and 5 bases from J, leaving 12 bases between. This CDR3 region has 13 residues. In nucleotides, the CDR3 is TGTGCCAGCAGCCAATTCCACGCGGAGACCCAGTACTTC. Amino acids: CASSQFHAETQYF.

This chain connects TRBV5-5 to TRBJ2-2; TRBD2 might be the D (5 bases). V lost 4 bases to trimming and J lost 4 bases, with 14 bases between them. CDR3 length equals 15 residues. CDR1 and CDR2 (germline): SGHKS, YYEKEE (reference sequence). In nucleotides, the CDR3 is TGTGCCAGCAGCCCTCCCTGGGCGGGCACCGGGGAGCTGTTTTTT. This codes for CASSPPWAGTGELFF.

The chain uses TRBV5-1 and TRBJ2-1; D call uncertain. Trimming left V 0 bases short and J 2 bases short, with 9 bases between. CDR3 size: 15 residues. CDR1 SGHRS and CDR2 YFSETQ come from the germline V gene. The CDR3 protein is CASSLGGAPYNEQFF. The CDR3 DNA is TGCGCCAGCAGCTTGGGAGGTGCTCCCTACAATGAGCAGTTCTTC.

For the CDR3, the DNA is TGTGCCAGTAGAGACAGGGGGAAAACAGATACGCAGTATTTT. Amino acids: CASRDRGKTDTQYF. The rearrangement uses TRBV19 and TRBJ2-3; 9 positions match TRBD1. Trimming removed 6 bases from V and 3 bases from J; junction bases left unmatched: 4. The V gene's germline CDR1 is LNHDA and CDR2 SQIVND (reference sequence). The CDR3 spans 14 residues. Using reference TRBV19 and TRBJ2-3 for the parts outside the CDR3, the full variable domain is DGGITQSPKYLFRKEGQNVTLSCEQNLNHDAMYWYRQDPGQGLRLIYYSQIVNDFQKGDIAEGYSVSREKKESFPLTVTSAQKNPTAFYLCASRDRGKTDTQYFGPGTRLTVL.

V is TRBV5-1 and J is TRBJ2-2, with TRBD2 matching 16 bases. Germline loops: CDR1 SGHRS, CDR2 YFSETQ. V was clipped by 4 bases and J by 1 base; unmatched bases: 7. The length of the CDR3 is 19 residues. The CDR3 loop reads CASSKGTSGRAQNTGELFF. For the CDR3, the DNA is TGCGCCAGCAGCAAGGGGACTAGCGGGAGGGCCCAGAACACCGGGGAGCTGTTTTTT.

The V and J genes are TRBV5-6 and TRBJ2-3; 11 bases line up with TRBD2. The V and J ends lost 4 bases and 6 bases, in that order; junction bases with no gene match: 16. In germline, CDR1 is SGHDT, CDR2 YYEEEE. The CDR3 contains 18 residues. CDR3 in DNA: TGTGCCAGCAGCGGGGCGAGGTTGGAAAGACTAGCGGGGGATACGCAGTATTTT. The encoded protein is CASSGARLERLAGDTQYF.

The V gene is TRBV29-1, the J gene TRBJ2-3; TRBD2 aligns across 8 bases. The V segment lost 2 bases and the J segment 2 bases; nucleotides outside the gene matches: 9. The germline V gene encodes CDR1 SQVTM and CDR2 ANQGSEA. This CDR3 has 16 amino acids. DNA of the CDR3: TGCAGCGTTGAATCCCCCGGGGGGGGCGACACAGATACGCAGTATTTT. This codes for CSVESPGGGDTDTQYF.

The genes are TRBV18 and TRBJ2-2, with a weak D call TRBD2 (6 bases). Germline CDR1 KGHSH, CDR2 LQKENI. CDR3 size: 16 residues. The V gene lost 3 bases and the J gene lost 0 bases, with 11 bases spanning the gap. CDR3 DNA sequence: TGTGCCAGCTCACCGACCGGGGGAACGAACACCGGGGAGCTGTTTTTT. Translation: CASSPTGGTNTGELFF.

The chain recombines TRBV4-2 with TRBJ1-5, with D maybe TRBD1 (6 bases). With 6 bases removed from V and 6 bases from J, the gap between germline ends came to 21 bases. CDR1 is LGHNA, CDR2 YNFKEQ, per germline. The CDR3 is 16 residues long. CDR3 in amino acids: CASSPSTGVRFQPQHF. The DNA for the CDR3 is TGTGCCAGCAGTCCCTCGACAGGCGTGCGGTTTCAGCCCCAGCATTTT.

A single count supports this clone. The rearrangement joins TRBV6-6 to TRBJ2-4, with TRBD2 matching 7 bases. The V segment lost 1 base and the J segment 5 bases; nucleotides outside the gene matches: 5. Germline loops: CDR1 MNHNY, CDR2 SVGAGI (reference sequence). The CDR3 spans 15 residues. The chain's CDR3 is CASSYLGEGQNIQYF. CDR3 DNA sequence: TGTGCCAGCAGTTACTTAGGGGAGGGCCAAAACATTCAGTACTTC.

The chain couples TRBV5-1 to TRBJ2-5; 13 bases are a match to TRBD2. Germline loops: CDR1 SGHRS, CDR2 YFSETQ. This CDR3 comprises 16 residues. V lost 4 bases and J lost 1; bases outside the gene matches: 4. The CDR3 bases are TGCGCCAGCAGCCGGACTAGCGGGAGCATCCAAGAGACCCAGTACTTC. This gives the protein CASSRTSGSIQETQYF.

Only one count was recorded for this clone. V and J are TRBV5-6 and TRBJ2-1, with D perhaps TRBD1 (6 bases). The germline V gene has CDR1 SGHDT and CDR2 YYEEEE. This CDR3 contains 17 residues. The V and J ends lost 3 bases and 3 bases respectively, with 19 bases between them. The chain's CDR3 is CASSWALTGIFYNEQFF. CDR3 nucleotides: TGTGCCAGCAGCTGGGCCCTAACAGGGATATTCTACAATGAGCAGTTCTTC.

The chain carries TRBV7-2 and TRBJ1-4; D ambiguous. Germline-derived CDR1 and CDR2 are SGHTA and FQGNSA. The CDR3 totals 14 residues. The V end was cut by 3 bases, the J end by 8 bases, with 13 bases between. The CDR3 nucleotides read TGTGCCAGCAGCTTGCGGGGTAGGAAAGAAAAACTGTTTTTT. Translated: CASSLRGRKEKLFF.

This clone was found once. The rearrangement joins TRBV15 to TRBJ2-1; 7 bases are shared with TRBD2. The J segment lost 0 bases and the V segment lost 4 bases, leaving 3 bases of the junction unmatched. Per the germline V gene, CDR1 is LNHNV and CDR2 is YYDKDF (reference sequence). This CDR3 has 15 residues. CDR3 nucleotides: TGTGCCACCAGCATAGCGGGTCTCTCCTACAATGAGCAGTTCTTC. This sequence encodes CATSIAGLSYNEQFF.